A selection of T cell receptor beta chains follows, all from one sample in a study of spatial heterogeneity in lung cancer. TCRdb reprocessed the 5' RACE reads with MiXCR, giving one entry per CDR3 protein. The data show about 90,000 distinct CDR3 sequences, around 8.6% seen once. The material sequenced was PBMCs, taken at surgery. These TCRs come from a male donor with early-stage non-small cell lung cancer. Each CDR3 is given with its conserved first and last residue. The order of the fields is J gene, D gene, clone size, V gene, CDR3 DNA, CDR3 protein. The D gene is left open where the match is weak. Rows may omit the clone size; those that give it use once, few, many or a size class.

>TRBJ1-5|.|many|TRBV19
TGTGCCTCGGCGGGCAGGGCATACGATCAGCCCCAGCATTTT
CASAGRAYDQPQHF
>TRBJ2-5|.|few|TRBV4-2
TGTGCCAGCAGCCAAGCTGGGACCCAGTACTTC
CASSQAGTQYF
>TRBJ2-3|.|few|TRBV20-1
TGCAGTGCAGGGACGGGAAGCACAGATACGCAGTATTTT
CSAGTGSTDTQYF
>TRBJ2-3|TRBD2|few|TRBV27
TGTGCCAGCAGTTTATTAGGCGGGGGGGCTTCAGATACGCAGTATTTT
CASSLLGGGASDTQYF
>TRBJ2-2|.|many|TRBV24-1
TGTGCCACCAGTGATTTGGGGGGCACCGGGGAGCTGTTTTTT
CATSDLGGTGELFF
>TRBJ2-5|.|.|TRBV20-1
TGCAGTGCTAGCGGTCCCACACGGGGAACCCAGTACTTC
CSASGPTRGTQYF
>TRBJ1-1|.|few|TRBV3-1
TGTGCCAGCAGCCAAGAGGTAGGGAACACTGAAGCTTTCTTT
CASSQEVGNTEAFF
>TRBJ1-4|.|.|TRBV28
TGTGCCAGCAGAACCCAGAGCACTAAACTGTTTTTT
CASRTQSTKLFF
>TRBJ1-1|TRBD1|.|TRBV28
TGTGCCAGCAGCCCCGGACAGGCGGTATCTGAAGCTTTCTTT
CASSPGQAVSEAFF
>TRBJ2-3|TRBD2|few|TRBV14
TGTGCCAGCAGCCCGCTGACTAGCGCAGATACGCAGTATTTT
CASSPLTSADTQYF